This note documents a single TCR beta chain sequence. This clone's antigen is unknown. No base quality values were provided; no much bigger clone lies one nucleotide off. High-throughput TCR beta sequencing profiled peripheral blood CD8+ and CD4+ T cells from healthy donors, Susac syndrome patients and multiple sclerosis patients. The multiple sclerosis controls were treatment-naive patients who had stable or active relapsing-remitting disease and met the revised McDonald criteria. Bulk CD8+ and CD4+ T cells were purified by magnetic negative isolation, whereas CD8+ TEMRA cells were enriched by FACS. Blood was drawn into EDTA tubes, processed within 24 hours, and PBMCs were isolated by density gradient centrifugation. PBMCs intended for TCR sequencing were frozen in liquid nitrogen and were later thawed in a 37 degrees C water bath. The sorted or isolated CD4+, CD8+ and CD8+ TEMRA cells had a purity of 90% or higher.

RNA was extracted using the RNeasy kit, and roughly 0.45 to 1 microgram was reverse transcribed with random hexamers. The immunoSEQ multiplex PCR assay, covering 54 Vbeta and 13 Jbeta segments, was used to amplify TCR beta CDR3 regions. To correct PCR amplification bias, a synthetic template baseline was used for both primer optimization and computational correction. In the original analysis: Reads were annotated to V, D and J genes per IMGT and analyzed with immunoSEQ Analyzer, keeping only productive sequences. To calculate clonality, Shannon entropy was normalized by log2 of the number of productive unique sequences and then subtracted from one. For each patient and control, public and private clones were evaluated among the 100 most prevalent clones. A clone was defined as Susac-specific if it was absent from the healthy and MS cohorts, from roughly 980 published viral clones and from other ImmuneACCESS disease sequences. The raw public data were reprocessed by TCRdb itself: fastp quality trimming at Q25, MiXCR clonotype calling, in-frame beta chains only. Rows merge per CDR3 protein into single entries with the most common DNA and genes. The V and J calls reflect TCRdb's pipeline rather than the authors' work. This sample lists more than 65,000 distinct CDR3 sequences; 94% were detected once. The ten largest make up less than 0.65% of the sample.

The data were taken from a study of CD8 T cells in Susac syndrome (dated by TCRdb to about 2019). For the study in its entirety: Whether CD8+ T cell activation and differentiation in Susac syndrome was antigen driven was tested using repertoire sequencing. Clonality of the CD8+ T cell repertoire was compared between about a dozen healthy donors, roughly 14 Susac syndrome patients and some 15 multiple sclerosis patients. The research as a whole found: The number of individuals in the TCR sequencing and HLA analysis was recognized as being relatively small.

CDR3 length: 13 amino acids, cysteine to phenylalanine. Just CDR3 DNA is preserved here, 39 bases in frame from base 1. The germline V gene yields MNHEY for CDR1 and SVGAGI for CDR2. The junction shows trimming of 8 bases on V and 5 bases on J, and the gene matches do not reach 8 bases of it. The TCR originated in a human donor with multiple sclerosis. What was sequenced was CD8+ T cells from PBMCs. The receptor chain draws on TRBV6-5 and TRBJ1-2; 7 bases in the middle match TRBD1. The CDR3 corresponds to CASSDGTVYGYTF. The DNA sequence is given as TGTGCCAGCTCGGATGGGACAGTGTATGGCTACACCTTC.